One sample yielded the 18 T cell receptor beta chains listed below, sequenced in a study of CD8 T cells in Susac syndrome. RNA amounts of about 0.45 to 1 ug underwent reverse transcription with random hexamers. MiXCR, run by TCRdb on the immunoSEQ multiplex PCR reads, gives a single entry per CDR3 protein. The repertoire holds 180,000 or so distinct CDR3 sequences, more than 90% seen once, with roughly 0.14% in the top ten. The specimen sequenced was CD4+ T cells from PBMCs. These receptors all come from a human donor in good health.

V is TRBV30 and J is TRBJ2-3, with D perhaps being TRBD1 or TRBD2 (7 bases each). Germline lookup yields CDR1 GTSNPN and CDR2 SVGIG (reference sequence). The CDR3 is 13 residues long. The V gene lost 7 bases and the J gene lost 6 bases, with 17 bases spanning the gap. The CDR3 spells CAFQGRGGDTQYF. The CDR3 coding sequence is TGTGCCTTTCAGGGCAGGGGGGGCGATACGCAGTATTTT.

The chain is built from TRBV2 and TRBJ2-5; D might be TRBD2 (6 bases). Trimming removed 2 bases at V and 5 bases at J, with 12 bases between. The V gene's germline CDR1 is SNHLY and CDR2 FYNNEI. The CDR3 is made up of 14 amino acids. CDR3 bases: TGTGCCAGCAGTGAACGGACGGGGGTGGAGACCCAGTACTTC. It specifies CASSERTGVETQYF.

The chain carries TRBV7-2 and TRBJ2-4; a possible D gene is TRBD2 (6 bases). Trimming removed 5 bases from V and 0 bases from J, with 8 bases in between. Per germline, CDR1 SGHTA and CDR2 FQGNSA. This CDR3 is built from 14 residues. As DNA, the CDR3 is TGTGCCAGCAGCCCGGGACTAGCCAAAAACATTCAGTACTTC. Its protein product is CASSPGLAKNIQYF.

The rearrangement links TRBV3-1 to TRBJ2-7; 10 bases agree with TRBD2. The junction had 7 bases not matched to a gene; V was cut back by 6 bases and J by 5 bases. The CDR3 is 14 amino acids. Germline V gene lookup returns CDR1 LGHDT and CDR2 YNNKEL (reference sequence). The CDR3 nucleotides read TGTGCCAGCAGTTTCACTAGCGGGGCCCACGAGCAGTACTTC. This encodes CASSFTSGAHEQYF.

The chain recombines TRBV15 with TRBJ2-1, with D perhaps TRBD1 (7 bases). In germline, CDR1 is LNHNV, CDR2 YYDKDF (reference sequence). V gave up 3 bases and J gave up 9 bases, with 12 bases separating them. CDR3 size: 13 residues. The chain's CDR3 is CATSSYQGGEQFF. The CDR3 DNA sequence: TGTGCCACCAGCAGTTATCAGGGGGGTGAGCAGTTCTTC. Variable domain in full (rest from reference TRBV15 and TRBJ2-1): DAMVIQNPRYQVTQFGKPVTLSCSQTLNHNVMYWYQQKSSQAPKLLFHYYDKDFNNEADTPDNFQSRRPNTSFCFLDIRSPGLGDTAMYLCATSSYQGGEQFFGPGTRLTVL.

The genes are TRBV30 and TRBJ2-7; D perhaps matches TRBD1 (5 bases). The V gene's germline CDR1 is GTSNPN and CDR2 SVGIG (reference sequence). Trimming shortened V by 5 bases and J by 3 bases, and 14 bases separated the two germline ends. This CDR3 is built from 13 residues. As DNA, the CDR3 is TGTGCCTGGGAAAACAGGCGATACTACGAGCAGTACTTC. Translation: CAWENRRYYEQYF.

The J gene is TRBJ1-4, the V gene TRBV3-1; D might be TRBD1 (5 bases). The germline V and J ends were trimmed by 2 bases and 7 bases, with 11 bases remaining between them. Germline V lookup: CDR1 LGHDT, CDR2 YNNKEL (reference sequence). The CDR3 has 14 amino acids. The CDR3 reads CASSQQGLREKLFF. The CDR3 coding sequence is TGTGCCAGCAGCCAACAGGGCCTCCGTGAAAAACTGTTTTTT.

V usage is TRBV10-3 and J usage is TRBJ2-1; D is uncertain. There are 12 residues in the CDR3. Germline CDR1 and CDR2: ENHRY and SYGVKD. V lost 4 bases and J lost 4, with 5 bases in between. CDR3 DNA sequence: TGTGCCATCAGTGGGTCATACAATGAGCAGTTCTTC. Residues: CAISGSYNEQFF.

The rearrangement uses TRBV6-2 or TRBV6-3 and TRBJ2-3; D possibly corresponds to TRBD1 (5 bases). V lost 6 bases to trimming and J lost 0 bases, with 13 bases between them. The CDR3 is 15 amino acids. Germline CDR1 reads MNHEY; CDR2 reads SVGEGT. CDR3 sequence: CASRNQPGSTDTQYF. The CDR3 DNA reads as TGTGCCAGCAGAAACCAACCAGGGAGCACAGATACGCAGTATTTT.

The chain joins TRBV5-1 to TRBJ2-1; TRBD1 matches at 9 bases. The CDR3 spans 14 residues. Germline V gives CDR1 SGHRS, CDR2 YFSETQ. The junction had 7 bases not matched to a gene; V was cut back by 7 bases and J by 5 bases. In nucleotides, the CDR3 is TGCGCCAGCGGAATACAGGGGGCGGACAATGAGCAGTTCTTC. Translation gives CASGIQGADNEQFF.

This sequence joins TRBV10-3 and TRBJ2-3; no clear D. The V and J ends lost 2 bases and 6 bases respectively, with 9 bases between them. Germline V lookup: CDR1 ENHRY, CDR2 SYGVKD. There are 13 residues in the CDR3. The CDR3 sequence is CAISEALWDTQYF. The CDR3, as DNA: TGTGCCATCAGTGAGGCCCTATGGGATACGCAGTATTTT.

The rearrangement links TRBV5-1 to TRBJ2-5, with TRBD2 identical over 9 bases. The length of the CDR3 is 15 residues. Per germline, CDR1 SGHRS and CDR2 YFSETQ. V was pared by 4 bases and J by 2 bases, with 6 bases of the junction left unmatched. The CDR3 DNA reads TGCGCCAGCAGCAAGGGACTAGCAGCTCAAGAGACCCAGTACTTC. It yields the protein CASSKGLAAQETQYF.

This chain uses TRBV20-1 with TRBJ2-7, with D tentatively TRBD1 (5 bases). This CDR3 comprises 13 residues. Germline V gene sequence: CDR1 DFQATT, CDR2 SNEGSKA (reference sequence). V was pared by 4 bases and J by 2 bases, with 12 bases between. CDR3 in amino acids: CSANRQGTYEQYF. The CDR3 coding sequence is TGCAGTGCTAATCGCCAGGGTACCTACGAGCAGTACTTC.

The chain is built from TRBV4-3 and TRBJ2-7; the D call may be TRBD1 or TRBD2 (5 bases each). Germline CDR1 reads LGHNA; CDR2 reads YSLEER. Trimming cost V 7 bases and J 1 base, with 14 bases left between them. This CDR3 has 14 residues. The CDR3 spells CASKWGTGSYEQYF. In DNA, the CDR3 is TGCGCCAGCAAGTGGGGGACGGGATCCTACGAGCAGTACTTC.

The chain carries TRBV9 and TRBJ1-2; tentative D call: TRBD1 (6 bases). The ends were cut back, 7 bases at V and 0 bases at J, with 13 bases in the middle. The CDR3 sequence is 14 residues long. Germline V lookup: CDR1 SGDLS, CDR2 YYNGEE. CDR3 residues: CASGGGGSNYGYTF. Here the CDR3 DNA reads TGTGCCAGCGGAGGAGGGGGATCTAACTATGGCTACACCTTC.

This clonotype has a single count. The gene calls are TRBV5-4 and TRBJ1-6; unclear D gene. This CDR3 spans 14 amino acids. Trimming removed 0 bases at V and 7 bases at J, with 8 bases between. CDR1 SGHNT and CDR2 YYREEE come from the germline V gene (reference sequence). The CDR3 loop reads CASSLETGNSPLHF. CDR3 nucleotide sequence: TGTGCCAGCAGCTTGGAAACTGGCAATTCACCCCTCCACTTT.

The rearrangement links TRBV20-1 to TRBJ2-3, with TRBD2 identical over 10 bases. This CDR3 contains 14 residues. The J segment lost 5 bases and the V segment lost 2 bases, leaving 4 bases of the junction unmatched. The germline V gene has CDR1 DFQATT and CDR2 SNEGSKA (reference sequence). CDR3 in amino acids: CSARWVAGGDTQYF. In nucleotides, the CDR3 is TGCAGTGCTAGATGGGTAGCGGGGGGAGATACGCAGTATTTT.

The V gene is TRBV20-1, the J gene TRBJ1-4; D uncertain. Germline V gene data show CDR1 as DFQATT and CDR2 as SNEGSKA (reference sequence). The CDR3 runs 12 residues. V was trimmed by 7 bases and J by 5 bases, leaving 11 bases between them. CDR3 residues: CSVGLGNEKLFF. Written as DNA, the CDR3 is TGCAGTGTGGGCCTCGGGAATGAAAAACTGTTTTTT.